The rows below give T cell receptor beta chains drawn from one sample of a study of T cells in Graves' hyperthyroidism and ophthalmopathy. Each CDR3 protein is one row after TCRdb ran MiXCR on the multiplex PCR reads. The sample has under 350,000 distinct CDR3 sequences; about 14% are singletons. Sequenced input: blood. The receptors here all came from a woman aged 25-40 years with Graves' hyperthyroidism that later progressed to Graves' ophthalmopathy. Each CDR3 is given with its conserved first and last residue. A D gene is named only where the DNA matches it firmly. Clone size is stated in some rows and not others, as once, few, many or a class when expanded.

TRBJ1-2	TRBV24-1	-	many	TGTGCCACCAGCGGGACGAACTATGGCTACACCTTC	CATSGTNYGYTF
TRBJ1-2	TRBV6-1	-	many	TGTGCCAGCAGTGATGCGTTGGACAGTAGGTTGGATGGCTACACCTTC	CASSDALDSRLDGYTF
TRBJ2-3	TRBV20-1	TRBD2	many	TGCAGTGCTAGCCCCGGGACTAGCGGGATGAACACAGATACGCAGTATTTT	CSASPGTSGMNTDTQYF
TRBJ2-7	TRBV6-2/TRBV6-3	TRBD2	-	TGTGCCAGCAGTGGGACTAGCGGGCCCTACGAGCAGTACTTC	CASSGTSGPYEQYF
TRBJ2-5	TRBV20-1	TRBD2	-	TGCAGTGCGGGGACTGGACTAGCGGGAGGTGTGGAGACCCAGTACTTC	CSAGTGLAGGVETQYF
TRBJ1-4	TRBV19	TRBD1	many	TGTGCCAGTAGTGCCGGGACAGGGGAGTTTCAACTGTTTTTT	CASSAGTGEFQLFF
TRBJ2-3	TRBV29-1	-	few	TGCAGCGCCCTCCCCGCAGATACGCAGTATTTT	CSALPADTQYF
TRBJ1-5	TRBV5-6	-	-	TGTGCCAGCAGCTTCTTGGAGGGCCCTAGTGACGGGCCCCAGCATTTT	CASSFLEGPSDGPQHF
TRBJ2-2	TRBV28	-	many	TGTGCCAGCCTAGCGACTAGGGGGAACACCGGGGAGCTGTTTTTT	CASLATRGNTGELFF
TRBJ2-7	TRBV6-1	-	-	TGTGCCAGCAGTGGACTGGACATTTATTTCGAGCAGTACTTC	CASSGLDIYFEQYF
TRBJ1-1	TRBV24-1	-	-	TGTGCCACCAGTGACTCCGGGTCGGCGGTTGAAGCTTTCTTT	CATSDSGSAVEAFF
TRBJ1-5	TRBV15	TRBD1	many	TGTGCCACCAGCCGCCCGGACAGGAAAGACCAGCATTTT	CATSRPDRKDQHF
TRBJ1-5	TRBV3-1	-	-	TGTGCCAGCAGCCAAAGGGCAGGGTTAAGCAATCAGCCCCAGCATTTT	CASSQRAGLSNQPQHF
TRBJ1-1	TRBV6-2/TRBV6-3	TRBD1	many	TGTGCCAGCAGGGGGGACAGCCACACTGAAGCTTTCTTT	CASRGDSHTEAFF
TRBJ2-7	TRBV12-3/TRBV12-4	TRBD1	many	TGTGCCAGCAGTTTGGTTGGGACAGGGGGCGATGCGCAGTACTTC	CASSLVGTGGDAQYF
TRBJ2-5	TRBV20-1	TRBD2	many	TGCAGTGCTAGTCCAGCGGGACTGACAGAGACCCAGTACTTC	CSASPAGLTETQYF